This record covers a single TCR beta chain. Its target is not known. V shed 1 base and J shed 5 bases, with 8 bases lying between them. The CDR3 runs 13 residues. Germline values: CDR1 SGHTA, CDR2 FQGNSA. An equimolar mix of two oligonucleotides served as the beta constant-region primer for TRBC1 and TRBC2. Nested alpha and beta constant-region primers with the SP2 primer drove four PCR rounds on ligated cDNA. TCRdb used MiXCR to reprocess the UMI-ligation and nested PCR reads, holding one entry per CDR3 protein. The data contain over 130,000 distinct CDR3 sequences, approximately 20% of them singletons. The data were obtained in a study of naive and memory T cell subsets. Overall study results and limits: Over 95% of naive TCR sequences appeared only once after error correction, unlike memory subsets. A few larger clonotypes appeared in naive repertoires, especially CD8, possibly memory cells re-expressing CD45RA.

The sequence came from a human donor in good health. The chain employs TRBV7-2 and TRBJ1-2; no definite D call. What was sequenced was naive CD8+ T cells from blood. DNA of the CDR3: TGTGCCAGCAGCTTAGGGGAGATGTATGGCTACACCTTC. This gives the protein CASSLGEMYGYTF.